This passage covers 16 T cell receptor beta chains from one sample sequenced in a study of T-cell reconstitution after alpha-beta-depleted transplantation in children. A library of TCRbeta sequences, prepared with unique molecular identifiers, was generated. MiXCR, applied by TCRdb to the PCR reads, yields one record per CDR3 protein. The sample carries more than 500,000 distinct CDR3 sequences, 10% to 12% recorded once. Source: PBMCs, mostly from graft donor cells, taken 180 days after TCRalphabeta/CD19-depleted stem cell transplant. The receptors derive from a female patient under 10 years old who had a stem cell transplant for aplastic anemia, so the T cells may come from the graft donor.

This clonotype appeared a few times. The chain joins TRBV5-1 to TRBJ2-1, with 9 bases aligning to TRBD2. Looked up from germline, CDR1 is SGHRS and CDR2 is YFSETQ. J was trimmed by 3 bases and V by 3 bases; bases with no gene match: 7. The CDR3 is made up of 16 amino acids. The CDR3 is CASSSSRTSDYNEQFF. CDR3 bases: TGCGCCAGCAGCTCCTCCCGGACTAGCGACTACAATGAGCAGTTCTTC.

This clonotype was seen at least ten times. V and J are TRBV7-9 and TRBJ2-1; D gene ambiguous. Trimming left V 0 bases short and J 0 bases short, with 15 bases between. This CDR3 comprises 18 residues. Germline CDR1 and CDR2: SEHNR and FQNEAQ (reference sequence). This CDR3 is CASSLARVETSSYNEQFF. CDR3 nucleotide sequence: TGTGCCAGCAGCTTAGCGCGTGTGGAAACAAGCTCCTACAATGAGCAGTTCTTC.

The chain is built from TRBV3-1 and TRBJ2-5; D is unclear. Germline lookup yields CDR1 LGHDT and CDR2 YNNKEL (reference sequence). The CDR3 totals 14 residues. With 8 bases removed from V and 4 bases from J, the gap between germline ends came to 17 bases. CDR3: CASDQENCGETQYF. The CDR3 DNA follows: TGTGCCAGCGATCAGGAGAACTGCGGAGAGACCCAGTACTTC.

V usage is TRBV10-3 and J usage is TRBJ2-1; 12 bases are a match to TRBD1. Per germline, CDR1 ENHRY and CDR2 SYGVKD. This CDR3 comprises 15 residues. Trimming cost V 3 bases and J 6 bases; bases outside gene matches: 3. The CDR3, as DNA: TGTGCCATCAGTGATGGGACAGGGGGCATCAATGAGCAGTTCTTC. It specifies CAISDGTGGINEQFF.

The chain couples TRBV15 to TRBJ1-1; D not resolved. V gave up 0 bases and J gave up 2 bases, with 10 bases separating them. The germline CDR1 and CDR2 sequences are LNHNV and YYDKDF (reference sequence). This CDR3 region has 15 residues. In nucleotides, the CDR3 is TGTGCCACCAGCAGAGATCACGGGATAAACACTGAAGCTTTCTTT. It is translated as CATSRDHGINTEAFF.

This clonotype was recorded a few times. The chain employs TRBV28 and TRBJ2-7; 9 bases match TRBD1. The CDR3 contains 15 residues. V was pared by 6 bases and J by 4 bases, with 10 bases of the junction left unmatched. Germline CDR1 MDHEN, CDR2 SYDVKM. CDR3 protein: CASRTQGATHYEQYF. In DNA form, the CDR3 reads TGTGCCAGCAGAACACAGGGGGCGACTCATTACGAGCAGTACTTC.

This clonotype was seen a handful of times. The chain carries TRBV28 and TRBJ1-1, with 7 nucleotides matching TRBD1. After removal of 10 bases from V and 4 bases from J, the junction contained 12 bases not matched to a gene. This CDR3 is built from 14 residues. Germline V gene lookup returns CDR1 MDHEN and CDR2 SYDVKM. The CDR3 loop reads CATGQVLRGTEAFF. The CDR3, as DNA: TGTGCCACCGGACAGGTCCTCAGGGGCACTGAAGCTTTCTTT.

V and J are TRBV7-2 and TRBJ1-2; D is unclear. The V gene lost 2 bases and the J gene lost 6 bases, with 13 bases spanning the gap. CDR1 SGHTA and CDR2 FQGNSA come from the germline V gene. The CDR3 has 14 amino acids. The CDR3 region is CASSLFGRYHGYTF. The CDR3 coding sequence is TGTGCCAGCAGCTTATTTGGGAGGTATCATGGCTACACCTTC.

In this sample, this clonotype turned up a few times. This chain connects TRBV7-2 to TRBJ1-5; D might be TRBD1 (6 bases). The CDR3 consists of 16 residues. From germline, CDR1 is SGHTA and CDR2 FQGNSA. Trimming shortened V by 1 base and J by 6 bases, and 16 bases separated the two germline ends. The DNA for the CDR3 is TGTGCCAGCAGCTTAGGTAGGCAGGGGACGGGTCAGCCCCAGCATTTT. This gives the protein CASSLGRQGTGQPQHF.

This clonotype was observed many times. The chain uses TRBV10-3 and TRBJ2-7, with unresolved D. CDR1 ENHRY and CDR2 SYGVKD come from the germline V gene. CDR3 length equals 13 residues. V was clipped by 3 bases and J by 2 bases, with 8 bases between them. The CDR3 loop reads CAISEWAAYEQYF. The DNA for the CDR3 is TGTGCCATCAGTGAATGGGCGGCCTACGAGCAGTACTTC.

This clonotype was detected a few times. The rearrangement joins TRBV4-2 to TRBJ2-6; 7 positions match TRBD1. The trim removed 1 base at V and 0 bases at J, leaving 18 bases unmatched. Germline CDR1 reads LGHNA; CDR2 reads YNFKEQ. CDR3 length equals 22 residues. CDR3 loop: CASSQAPGQQIPALSGANVLTF. The CDR3 nucleotides read TGTGCCAGCAGCCAAGCCCCGGGACAGCAAATTCCCGCCCTCTCTGGGGCCAACGTCCTGACTTTC.

This clonotype was found many times. The chain employs TRBV10-2 and TRBJ2-7; D remains ambiguous. The CDR3 extends over 12 amino acids. Trimming removed 6 bases at V and 6 bases at J, with 12 bases between. The V gene's germline CDR1 is WSHSY and CDR2 SAAADI. The CDR3 nucleotides are TGCGCCAGCAGGAAACTGCTGGGCGAGCAGTACGTC. As protein: CASRKLLGEQYV.

The chain has TRBV28 and TRBJ2-7; D unclear. The CDR3 sequence is 11 residues long. Germline CDR1 is MDHEN and CDR2 is SYDVKM. Trimming removed 7 bases from V and 3 bases from J, with 7 bases in between. This chain's CDR3 is CASTGVYEQYF. DNA for the CDR3: TGTGCCAGCACTGGGGTCTACGAGCAGTACTTC.

This clonotype was counted only a few times. The V call is TRBV6-1, the J call TRBJ2-3; D remains ambiguous. The CDR3 covers 11 residues. In germline, CDR1 is MNHNS, CDR2 SASEGT. Deletions cut 6 bases from V and 6 bases from J, with 7 bases between. Here the CDR3 DNA reads TGTGCCAGCAGGGGCCGGGATACGCAGTATTTT. Protein product: CASRGRDTQYF.

This chain links TRBV7-9 with TRBJ2-1, with D tentatively TRBD2 (5 bases). With 5 bases removed from V and 6 bases from J, the gap between germline ends came to 23 bases. The germline V gene encodes CDR1 SEHNR and CDR2 FQNEAQ (reference sequence). The CDR3 contains 17 residues. This chain's CDR3 is CASSPSLGGPRGNEQFF. The CDR3 DNA reads as TGTGCCAGCAGCCCCAGTCTTGGAGGACCAAGAGGCAATGAGCAGTTCTTC.

This clonotype was seen only a few times. V is TRBV7-2 and J is TRBJ2-5, with a possible D match to TRBD1 (5 bases). Trimming shortened V by 7 bases and J by 2 bases, and 14 bases separated the two germline ends. The CDR3 spans 14 residues. CDR1 and CDR2 (germline): SGHTA, FQGNSA. The CDR3 spells CASTLGVQQETQYF. In nucleotides, the CDR3 is TGTGCCAGCACCCTAGGGGTCCAGCAAGAGACCCAGTACTTC.